This TCR beta chain was documented in a study of cytomegalovirus exposure and HLA in healthy donors. Overall study results and limits: Investigators reported about 160 TCR beta chains as tied to cytomegalovirus.

TCRdb's copy holds only in-frame clones and misses some; the assay was immunoSEQ multiplex PCR. The sample lists under 150,000 clones; approximately 93% were seen once. The V segment lost 4 bases and the J segment 4 bases; nucleotides outside the gene matches: 3. The CDR3 has 15 amino acids. Germline CDR1 SGHRS, CDR2 YFSETQ. Turning to this clone: Its antigen is as yet unknown.

The J gene is TRBJ2-5, the V gene TRBV5-1; TRBD2 aligns across 14 bases. Sequencing used PBMCs. The clonotype comes from a young man in good health and CMV-seronegative. The CDR3 here is CASSKTSGRAETQYF. DNA for the CDR3: TGCGCCAGCAGCAAGACTAGCGGGAGGGCAGAGACCCAGTACTTC.